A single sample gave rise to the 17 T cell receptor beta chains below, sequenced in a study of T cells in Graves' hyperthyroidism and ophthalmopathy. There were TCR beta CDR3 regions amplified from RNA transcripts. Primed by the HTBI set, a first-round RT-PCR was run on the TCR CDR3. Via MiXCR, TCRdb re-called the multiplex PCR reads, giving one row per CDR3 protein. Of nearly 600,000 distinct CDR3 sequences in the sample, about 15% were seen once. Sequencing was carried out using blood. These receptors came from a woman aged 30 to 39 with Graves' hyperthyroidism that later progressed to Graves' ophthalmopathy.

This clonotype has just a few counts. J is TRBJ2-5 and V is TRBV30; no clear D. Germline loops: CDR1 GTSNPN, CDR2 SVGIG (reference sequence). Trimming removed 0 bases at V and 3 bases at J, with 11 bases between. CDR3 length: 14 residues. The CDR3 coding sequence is TGTGCCTGGAGTGTAAAGGTTACAGAAGAGACCCAGTACTTC. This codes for CAWSVKVTEETQYF.

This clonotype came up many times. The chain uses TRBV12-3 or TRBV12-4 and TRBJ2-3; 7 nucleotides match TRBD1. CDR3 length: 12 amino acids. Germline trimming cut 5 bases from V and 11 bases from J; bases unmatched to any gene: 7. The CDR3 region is CASSEGQVMQYF. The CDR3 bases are TGTGCCAGCAGTGAAGGACAGGTGATGCAGTATTTT.

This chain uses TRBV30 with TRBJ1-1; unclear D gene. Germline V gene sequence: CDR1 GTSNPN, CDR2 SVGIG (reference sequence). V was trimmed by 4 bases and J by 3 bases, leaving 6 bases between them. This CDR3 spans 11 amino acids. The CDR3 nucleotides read TGTGCCTGGAATCCGTACACTGAAGCTTTCTTT. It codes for CAWNPYTEAFF.

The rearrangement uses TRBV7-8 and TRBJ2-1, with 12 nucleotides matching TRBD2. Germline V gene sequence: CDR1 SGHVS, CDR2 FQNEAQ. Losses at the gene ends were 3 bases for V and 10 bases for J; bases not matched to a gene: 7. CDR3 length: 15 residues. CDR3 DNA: TGTGCCAGCAGCTTGGGGCTAGCGGGAGGGGAAGAGCAGTTCTTC. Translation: CASSLGLAGGEEQFF. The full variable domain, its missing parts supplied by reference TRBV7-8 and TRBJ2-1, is GAGVSQSPRYKVAKRGQDVALRCDPISGHVSLFWYQQALGQGPEFLTYFQNEAQLDKSGLPSDRFFAERPEGSVSTLKIQRTQQEDSAVYLCASSLGLAGGEEQFFGPGTRLTVL.

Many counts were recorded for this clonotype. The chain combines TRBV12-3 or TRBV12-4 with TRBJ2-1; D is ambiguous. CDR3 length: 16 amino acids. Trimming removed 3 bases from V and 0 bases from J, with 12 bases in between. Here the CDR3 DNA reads TGTGCCAGCAGTTTGTTTAGATGGACCTCCTACAATGAGCAGTTCTTC. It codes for CASSLFRWTSYNEQFF.

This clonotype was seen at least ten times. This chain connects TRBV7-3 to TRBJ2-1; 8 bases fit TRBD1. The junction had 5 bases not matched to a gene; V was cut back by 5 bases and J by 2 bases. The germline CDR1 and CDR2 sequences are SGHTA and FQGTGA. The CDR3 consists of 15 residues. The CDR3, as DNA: TGTGCCAGCAGCCCCGGGACAGGCGCCTACAATGAGCAGTTCTTC. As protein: CASSPGTGAYNEQFF.

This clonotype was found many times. CDR3 residues: CASSSWTSGMSGELFF. The CDR3 bases are TGTGCCAGCAGCTCATGGACTAGCGGGATGTCCGGGGAGCTGTTTTTT. This chain links TRBV7-3 with TRBJ2-2; 12 nucleotides align to TRBD2. V lost 4 bases to trimming and J lost 6 bases; unmatched junction nucleotides: 6. The CDR3 is made up of 16 amino acids. Germline CDR1 and CDR2: SGHTA and FQGTGA.

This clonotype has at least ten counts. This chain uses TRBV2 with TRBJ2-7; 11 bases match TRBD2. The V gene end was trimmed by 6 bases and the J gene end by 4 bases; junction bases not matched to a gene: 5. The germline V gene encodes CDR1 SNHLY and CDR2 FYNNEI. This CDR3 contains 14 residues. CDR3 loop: CASSLTSGNYEQYF. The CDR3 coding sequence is TGTGCCAGCAGCCTGACTAGCGGGAATTACGAGCAGTACTTC.

In nucleotides, the CDR3 is TGCGCCAGCAGCTGGGAGGACAGGGGGGGTCAGCCCCAGCATTTT. It translates to CASSWEDRGGQPQHF. The genes are TRBV5-1 and TRBJ1-5; 10 bases align to TRBD1. J was trimmed by 6 bases and V by 3 bases; bases with no gene match: 6. Germline V lookup: CDR1 SGHRS, CDR2 YFSETQ. This CDR3 is built from 15 residues.

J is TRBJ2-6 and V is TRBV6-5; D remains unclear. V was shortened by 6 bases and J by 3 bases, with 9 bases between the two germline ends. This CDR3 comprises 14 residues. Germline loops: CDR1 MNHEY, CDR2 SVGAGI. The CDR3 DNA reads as TGTGCCAGCAGGTTAAGGGTTGGGGCCAACGTCCTGACTTTC. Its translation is CASRLRVGANVLTF.

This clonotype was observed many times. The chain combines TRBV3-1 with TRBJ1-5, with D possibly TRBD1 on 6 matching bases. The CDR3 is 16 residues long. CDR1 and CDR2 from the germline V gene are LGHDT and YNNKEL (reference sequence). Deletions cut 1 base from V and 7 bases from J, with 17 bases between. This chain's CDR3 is CASSQGQDDLGQPQHF. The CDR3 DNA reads TGTGCCAGCAGCCAAGGACAGGATGATTTGGGACAGCCCCAGCATTTT.

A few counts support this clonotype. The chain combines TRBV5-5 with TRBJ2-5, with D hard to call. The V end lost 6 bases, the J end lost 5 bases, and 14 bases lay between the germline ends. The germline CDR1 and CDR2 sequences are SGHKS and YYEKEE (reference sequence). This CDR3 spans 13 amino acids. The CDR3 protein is CASTLQRDETQYF. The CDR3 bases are TGTGCCAGCACTTTGCAACGAGATGAGACCCAGTACTTC.

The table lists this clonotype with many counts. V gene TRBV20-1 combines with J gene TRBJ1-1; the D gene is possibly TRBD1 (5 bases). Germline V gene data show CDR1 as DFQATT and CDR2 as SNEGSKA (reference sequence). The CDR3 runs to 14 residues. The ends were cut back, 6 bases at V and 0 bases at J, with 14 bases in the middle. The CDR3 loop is CSAKVGGVNTEAFF. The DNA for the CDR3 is TGCAGTGCCAAGGTGGGGGGGGTGAACACTGAAGCTTTCTTT.

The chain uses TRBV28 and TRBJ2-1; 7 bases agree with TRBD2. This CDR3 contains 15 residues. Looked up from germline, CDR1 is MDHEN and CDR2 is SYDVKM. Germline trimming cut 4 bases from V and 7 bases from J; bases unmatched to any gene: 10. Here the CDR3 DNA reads TGTGCCAGCAGTTATCTTCGGCTAGCGGAGAATGAGCAGTTCTTC. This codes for CASSYLRLAENEQFF.

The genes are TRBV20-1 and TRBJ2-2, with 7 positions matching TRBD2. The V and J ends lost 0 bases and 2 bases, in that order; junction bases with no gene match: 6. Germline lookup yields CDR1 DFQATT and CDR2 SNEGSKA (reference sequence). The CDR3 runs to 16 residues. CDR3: CSARDPRGGNTGELFF. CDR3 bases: TGCAGTGCTAGAGATCCTCGCGGGGGAAACACCGGGGAGCTGTTTTTT.

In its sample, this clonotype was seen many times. This CDR3 is CASRDRETEKLFF. The CDR3 region has the DNA TGTGCCAGCCGGGACAGGGAGACGGAAAAACTGTTTTTT. The V and J genes are TRBV2 and TRBJ1-4; 9 bases are shared with TRBD1. The CDR3 is 13 amino acids. Losses at the gene ends were 8 bases for V and 8 bases for J; bases not matched to a gene: 6. Looked up from germline, CDR1 is SNHLY and CDR2 is FYNNEI.

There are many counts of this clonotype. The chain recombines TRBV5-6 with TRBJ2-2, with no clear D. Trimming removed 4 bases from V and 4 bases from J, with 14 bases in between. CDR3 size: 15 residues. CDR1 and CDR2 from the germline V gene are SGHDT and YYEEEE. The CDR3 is CASSHAGVGTGELFF. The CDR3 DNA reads TGTGCCAGCAGCCATGCAGGAGTCGGCACCGGGGAGCTGTTTTTT.